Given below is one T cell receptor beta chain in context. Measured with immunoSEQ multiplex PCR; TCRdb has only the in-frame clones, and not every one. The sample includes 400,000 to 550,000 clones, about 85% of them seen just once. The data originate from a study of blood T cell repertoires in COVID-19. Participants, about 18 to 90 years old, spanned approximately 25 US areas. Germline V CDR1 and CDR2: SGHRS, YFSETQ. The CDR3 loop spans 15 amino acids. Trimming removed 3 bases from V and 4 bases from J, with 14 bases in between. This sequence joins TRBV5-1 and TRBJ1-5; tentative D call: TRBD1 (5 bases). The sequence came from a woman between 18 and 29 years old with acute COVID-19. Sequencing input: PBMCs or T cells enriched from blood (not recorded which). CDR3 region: CASSSSAGENQPQHF. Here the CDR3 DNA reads TGCGCCAGCAGCTCGTCTGCGGGGGAGAATCAGCCCCAGCATTTT. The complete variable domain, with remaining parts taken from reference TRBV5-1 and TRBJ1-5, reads KAGVTQTPRYLIKTRGQQVTLSCSPISGHRSVSWYQQTPGQGLQFLFEYFSETQRNKGNFPGRFSGRQFSNSRSEMNVSTLELGDSALYLCASSSSAGENQPQHFGDGTRLSIL.